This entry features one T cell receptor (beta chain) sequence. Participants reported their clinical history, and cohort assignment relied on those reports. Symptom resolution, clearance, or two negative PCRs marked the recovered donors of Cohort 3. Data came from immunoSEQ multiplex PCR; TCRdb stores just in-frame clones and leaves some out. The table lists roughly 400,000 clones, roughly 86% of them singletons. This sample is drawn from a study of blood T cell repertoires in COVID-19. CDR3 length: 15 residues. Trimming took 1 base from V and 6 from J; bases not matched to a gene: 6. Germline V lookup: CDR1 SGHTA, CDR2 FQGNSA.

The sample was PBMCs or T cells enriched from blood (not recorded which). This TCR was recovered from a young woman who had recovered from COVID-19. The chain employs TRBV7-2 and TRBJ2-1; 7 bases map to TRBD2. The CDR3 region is CASSLGGIAGNEQFF. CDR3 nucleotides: TGTGCCAGCAGCTTAGGGGGGATAGCGGGCAATGAGCAGTTCTTC.